This TCR beta chain was obtained from a study of control samples from healthy donors and cancer patients. Sample share makes this clone medium-sized. The CDR3 is made up of 14 amino acids. Germline CDR1 and CDR2: SGHVS and FQNEAQ. J was trimmed by 4 bases and V by 5 bases; bases with no gene match: 7. The data were produced by immunoSEQ multiplex PCR, yet TCRdb's version contains in-frame clones alone and is incomplete. Seen here are about 49,000 clones, around 86% observed once, and the top ten hold approximately 2.6%. The rearrangement joins TRBV7-8 to TRBJ1-2; 7 nucleotides agree with TRBD1. The receptor's source is a woman aged 45-60 years with lung cancer. The sequencing sample was made of PBMCs. The CDR3 loop reads CASSQGTAFYGYTF. CDR3 bases: TGTGCCAGCAGCCAAGGGACAGCTTTCTATGGCTACACCTTC.